This is a list of T cell receptor beta chains from one sample in a study of breast tumors, draining lymph nodes, adjacent tissues. A single record per CDR3 protein comes from TCRdb applying MiXCR to the multiplex PCR reads. Counted here are approximately 200,000 distinct CDR3 sequences, approximately 33% occurring once; the ten biggest clones make up 4% to 5.5%. The material sequenced was axillary lymph node tissue. The receptors come from a female donor with breast cancer. Some clones in this sample may be carry-over from other donors' samples. Both conserved end residues are part of each CDR3.

J: TRBJ1-6
V: TRBV14
CDR3: CASSPTRTYNSPLHF

J: TRBJ2-7
V: TRBV11-2
CDR3: CASSLGGLSTYEQYF

J: TRBJ2-5
V: TRBV9
CDR3: CASSIYLCSSQVANQETQYF

J: TRBJ1-6
V: TRBV10-3
CDR3: CAIRVEANSPLHF

J: TRBJ2-2
V: TRBV24-1
CDR3: CATSDADRDGELFF

J: TRBJ2-1
V: TRBV7-9
CDR3: CASSFLGSVGNEQFF

J: TRBJ2-1
V: TRBV5-4
CDR3: CASSLAGGLRTEQFF

J: TRBJ2-5
V: TRBV5-1
CDR3: CASSLAEGSHETQYF

J: TRBJ2-1
V: TRBV7-4
CDR3: CASSFPRLADSYNEQFF

J: TRBJ2-1
V: TRBV4-1
CDR3: CASSQDASGSYNEQFF

J: TRBJ1-4
V: TRBV15
CDR3: CATSRQTTNEKLFF

J: TRBJ1-3
V: TRBV2
CDR3: CASRGTGWDTIYF

J: TRBJ1-2
V: TRBV2
CDR3: CASSEANDGYTF

J: TRBJ2-7
V: TRBV28
CDR3: CASRPTGGSYEQYF

J: TRBJ1-2
V: TRBV7-2
CDR3: CASSGGGSGIYGYPF